Included here is one T cell receptor beta chain sequence, with context. What antigen it recognizes has not been identified. Base qualities were left out, and no much larger clone turns up one base away. Receptor amplification or capture employed the immunoSEQ multiplex PCR assay. TCRdb carries this immuneACCESS record with in-frame sequences only. Its versions omit some clonotypes, under half of them owing to an unresolved V gene in the studies checked, with the rest unexplained. This sample gives some 49,000 clones in total; more than 85% of them show up just once. Less than 6.5% of the sample comes from the top ten. The CDR3 holds 15 amino acids from the cysteine to the phenylalanine. Only the CDR3 DNA stays, 45 bases, in frame from base 1. Ends trimmed: V by 4 bases, J by 2 bases; bases unmatched to a gene: 8. According to the germline V gene (reference sequence), CDR1 reads MNHEY and CDR2 reads SMNVEV.

The sample originates from a study of T cell changes during pregnancy in multiple sclerosis (dated by TCRdb to the late 2010s). Background on the whole study: Changes in the T cell repertoire over the course of pregnancy were examined in this study in women with multiple sclerosis.

The specimen was CD8+ T cells from peripheral blood mononuclear cells, collected in the first trimester of pregnancy. The receptor chain draws on TRBV27 and TRBJ2-7; the junction holds 7 bases that match TRBD1. The receptor comes from a female donor with multiple sclerosis, enrolled in a pregnancy study. The DNA sequence reads TGTGCCAGCAGTTACCTCCCGGGACAGCCCTACGAGCAGTACTTC. This codes for CASSYLPGQPYEQYF.